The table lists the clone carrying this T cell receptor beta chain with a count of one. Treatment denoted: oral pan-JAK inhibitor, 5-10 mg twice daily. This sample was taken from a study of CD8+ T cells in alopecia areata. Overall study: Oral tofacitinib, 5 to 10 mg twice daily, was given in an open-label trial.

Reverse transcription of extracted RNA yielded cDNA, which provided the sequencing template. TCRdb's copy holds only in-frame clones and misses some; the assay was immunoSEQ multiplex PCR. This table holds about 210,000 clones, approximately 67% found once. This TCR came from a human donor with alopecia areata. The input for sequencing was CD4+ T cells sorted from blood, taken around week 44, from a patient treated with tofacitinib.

CDR3 sequence: CASSFGSNWNTEAFF. The CDR3 nucleotides read TGTGCCAGCAGTTTCGGGAGCAATTGGAACACTGAAGCTTTCTTT. The chain is built from TRBV27 and TRBJ1-1; D remains ambiguous. The CDR3 is 15 residues long. Looked up from germline, CDR1 is MNHEY and CDR2 is SMNVEV (reference sequence). V was clipped by 3 bases and J by 1 base, with 12 bases between them.